A single sample is the source of the 17 T cell receptor beta chains below, sequenced in a study of CD8 T cells in ankylosing spondylitis. TCRdb fed the 5' RACE reads into MiXCR, producing one record per CDR3 protein. This table has more than 110,000 distinct CDR3 sequences, roughly 8% appearing once. Sequences were obtained from synovial fluid, either unsorted or a sorted T cell fraction (not recorded which). The receptors come from a male donor with ankylosing spondylitis.

The V and J genes are TRBV11-2 and TRBJ2-1, with 7 positions matching TRBD2. The junction had 10 bases not matched to a gene; V was cut back by 1 base and J by 4 bases. The CDR3 has 17 amino acids. Looked up from germline, CDR1 is SGHAT and CDR2 is FQNNGV. CDR3: CASSLGPGTTRYNEQFF. Here the CDR3 DNA reads TGTGCCAGCAGCTTAGGCCCCGGGACTACCAGATACAATGAGCAGTTCTTC.

This clonotype was seen more than once but under ten times. The chain combines TRBV3-1 with TRBJ1-1; the D is unclear. V lost 5 bases to trimming and J lost 2 bases, with 9 bases between them. The length of the CDR3 is 13 residues. Germline lookup yields CDR1 LGHDT and CDR2 YNNKEL (reference sequence). Here the CDR3 reads CASSLDFNTEAFF. Written as DNA, the CDR3 is TGTGCCAGCAGCTTAGACTTTAACACTGAAGCTTTCTTT.

There are many counts of this clonotype. The V call is TRBV5-1, the J call TRBJ2-2; tentatively, D is TRBD1 (6 bases). Trimming removed 4 bases at V and 6 bases at J, with 10 bases between. Germline CDR1 SGHRS, CDR2 YFSETQ. This CDR3 comprises 13 residues. The CDR3 region has the DNA TGCGCCAGCAGCGATCCAGGGGCCGGGGAGCTGTTTTTT. Translated: CASSDPGAGELFF.

This clonotype was observed many times. The J gene is TRBJ2-6, the V gene TRBV7-9; maybe TRBD2 (6 bases). CDR1 is SEHNR and CDR2 is FQNEAQ in the germline V gene (reference sequence). CDR3 length: 16 residues. Trimming took off 3 bases at V and 1 base at J, with 10 bases between the two ends. This CDR3 reads CASSFIRGSGANVLTF. In nucleotides, the CDR3 is TGTGCCAGCAGCTTCATTCGGGGGTCTGGGGCCAACGTCCTGACTTTC.

There are a few counts of this clonotype. J is TRBJ2-7 and V is TRBV15, with 7 bases that match TRBD1. This CDR3 contains 14 residues. Germline values: CDR1 LNHNV, CDR2 YYDKDF (reference sequence). J was trimmed by 2 bases and V by 2 bases; bases with no gene match: 3. CDR3 amino acids: CATSRQGDPYEQYF. The CDR3 coding sequence is TGTGCCACCAGCAGACAGGGGGACCCCTACGAGCAGTACTTC. Combining the CDR3 with reference TRBV15 and TRBJ2-7 gives the whole variable domain DAMVIQNPRYQVTQFGKPVTLSCSQTLNHNVMYWYQQKSSQAPKLLFHYYDKDFNNEADTPDNFQSRRPNTSFCFLDIRSPGLGDTAMYLCATSRQGDPYEQYFGPGTRLTVT.

This clonotype was picked up a small number of times. The chain employs TRBV4-2 and TRBJ2-2; perhaps TRBD2 as D (6 bases). V shed 4 bases and J shed 4 bases, with 19 bases lying between them. CDR1 and CDR2 (germline): LGHNA, YNFKEQ. The CDR3 sequence is 17 residues long. CDR3 region: CASSPDAGRGATGELFF. For the CDR3, the DNA is TGTGCCAGCAGCCCGGATGCGGGGAGAGGGGCCACCGGGGAGCTGTTTTTT.

The chain joins TRBV20-1 to TRBJ1-1; D is uncertain. This CDR3 is 13 amino acids long. Between the trimmed V and J ends, which lost 5 bases and 0 bases, there was a span of 10 bases. Per germline, CDR1 DFQATT and CDR2 SNEGSKA (reference sequence). The CDR3 coding sequence is TGCAGTGCTGGTAATGCTCTGAACACTGAAGCTTTCTTT. Translation gives CSAGNALNTEAFF.

The chain employs TRBV20-1 and TRBJ2-1, with unresolved D. The CDR3 runs to 12 residues. CDR1 DFQATT and CDR2 SNEGSKA come from the germline V gene (reference sequence). Trimming removed 3 bases at V and 8 bases at J, with 11 bases between. As DNA, the CDR3 is TGCAGTGCTAGGATGAGGATGGATGAGCAGTTCTTC. It encodes CSARMRMDEQFF.

The chain couples TRBV20-1 to TRBJ1-5; D gene ambiguous. Germline loops: CDR1 DFQATT, CDR2 SNEGSKA (reference sequence). This CDR3 is 13 amino acids long. Trimming cost V 3 bases and J 0 bases, with 6 bases left between them. The chain's CDR3 is CSASTDSNQPQHF. CDR3 nucleotide sequence: TGCAGTGCTAGTACTGATAGCAATCAGCCCCAGCATTTT.

Ten or more counts support this clonotype. The chain recombines TRBV7-2 with TRBJ1-1; D is undetermined. Germline-derived CDR1 and CDR2 are SGHTA and FQGNSA. With 3 bases removed from V and 1 base from J, the gap between germline ends came to 6 bases. The CDR3 contains 13 residues. DNA of the CDR3: TGTGCCAGCAGCTTTGGAGAGAACACTGAAGCTTTCTTT. Amino acids: CASSFGENTEAFF.

This clonotype was observed at least ten times. The J gene is TRBJ2-7, the V gene TRBV28; tentative D call: TRBD2 (5 bases). V lost 6 bases to trimming and J lost 4 bases, with 28 bases between them. CDR1 is MDHEN and CDR2 is SYDVKM in the germline V gene. This CDR3 region has 18 residues. CDR3 DNA: TGTGCCAGCAGGCCCGGGAAACGTAGACCCGGTGATAAATACGAGCAGTACTTC. This codes for CASRPGKRRPGDKYEQYF.

The sample holds many counts of this clonotype. The rearrangement joins TRBV5-1 to TRBJ2-1; D remains unclear. Trimming pared 0 bases from V and 5 bases from J, leaving 15 bases between. Germline V gives CDR1 SGHRS, CDR2 YFSETQ. This CDR3 has 16 amino acids. The CDR3 DNA follows: TGCGCCAGCAGCTTGGCTCAGAGAGCAGCCAACAATGAGCAGTTCTTC. The encoded protein is CASSLAQRAANNEQFF. Full variable domain (rest looked up from reference TRBV5-1 and TRBJ2-1): KAGVTQTPRYLIKTRGQQVTLSCSPISGHRSVSWYQQTPGQGLQFLFEYFSETQRNKGNFPGRFSGRQFSNSRSEMNVSTLELGDSALYLCASSLAQRAANNEQFFGPGTRLTVL.

This clonotype was found a few times. This sequence joins TRBV7-2 and TRBJ2-1; D ambiguous. The CDR3 sequence is 14 residues long. Germline V CDR1 and CDR2: SGHTA, FQGNSA. V was trimmed by 1 base and J by 2 bases, leaving 6 bases between them. The CDR3, as DNA: TGTGCCAGCAGCTTAGGTTGGCCCTACAATGAGCAGTTCTTC. Amino acids: CASSLGWPYNEQFF.

The chain links TRBV20-1 to TRBJ1-5; D not resolved. The germline V and J ends were trimmed by 2 bases and 4 bases, with 12 bases remaining between them. CDR1 DFQATT and CDR2 SNEGSKA come from the germline V gene (reference sequence). This CDR3 is built from 14 residues. The CDR3 DNA is TGCAGTGCTAGATGGGCAGGCCGAAATCAGCCCCAGCATTTT. Residues: CSARWAGRNQPQHF.

This clonotype has at least ten counts. V and J are TRBV7-8 and TRBJ1-1; D uncertain. Germline-derived CDR1 and CDR2 are SGHVS and FQNEAQ. Trimming stripped 6 bases from V and 1 base from J, with 6 bases between. This CDR3 contains 12 residues. CDR3 DNA sequence: TGTGCCAGCAGTTGGGAGAACACTGAAGCTTTCTTT. Amino acids: CASSWENTEAFF. The full variable domain, in which reference TRBV7-8 and TRBJ1-1 provide the parts outside the CDR3, is GAGVSQSPRYKVAKRGQDVALRCDPISGHVSLFWYQQALGQGPEFLTYFQNEAQLDKSGLPSDRFFAERPEGSVSTLKIQRTQQEDSAVYLCASSWENTEAFFGQGTRLTVV.

V is TRBV7-9 and J is TRBJ1-6, with a weak D call TRBD1 (5 bases). This CDR3 is built from 13 residues. V was pared by 7 bases and J by 6 bases, with 10 bases between. CDR1 and CDR2 from the germline V gene are SEHNR and FQNEAQ (reference sequence). CDR3 coding DNA: TGTGCCAGCAAGCGGCAGGGTAATTCACCCCTCCACTTT. Its protein product is CASKRQGNSPLHF. The full variable domain, completed using reference TRBV7-9 and TRBJ1-6, is DTGVSQNPRHKITKRGQNVTFRCDPISEHNRLYWYRQTLGQGPEFLTYFQNEAQLEKSRLLSDRFSAERPKGSFSTLEIQRTEQGDSAMYLCASKRQGNSPLHFGNGTRLTVT.

This clonotype is deemed medium-sized. The chain employs TRBV5-6 and TRBJ2-5; D is perhaps TRBD2 (6 bases). Trimming took 2 bases from V and 4 from J, leaving 9 bases between them. Germline loops: CDR1 SGHDT, CDR2 YYEEEE. CDR3 length: 13 residues. The CDR3 reads CASSFWEAETQYF. In DNA, the CDR3 is TGTGCCAGCAGCTTCTGGGAGGCAGAGACCCAGTACTTC.